The clone carrying this T cell receptor beta chain has a handful of counts. Its antigen is currently unknown. This entry comes from a study of identical twins. Regarding the study as a whole: Out-of-frame TCR alpha sharing observed in monozygotic twins exceeded model estimates.

In every case, the donor was a healthy Caucasian. TCRdb called the 5' RACE reads again in MiXCR, with one record for every CDR3 protein. The sample yields around 490,000 distinct CDR3 sequences, 20% to 25% seen once. Trimming took 4 bases from V and 6 from J; bases not matched to a gene: 7. This CDR3 contains 15 residues. Germline V CDR1 and CDR2: LGHDT, YNNKEL (reference sequence). These data were likewise used in another study, on yellow fever vaccine responses in identical twins.

The chain has TRBV3-1 and TRBJ2-2; the match to TRBD2 covers 8 bases. Sequencing was carried out using CD4+ T cells sorted from blood. This TCR was recovered from a woman aged 18-35 years in good health. For the CDR3, the DNA is TGTGCCAGCAGCCCGGGGGGGGGAATATCCGGGGAGCTGTTTTTT. Encoded protein: CASSPGGGISGELFF.